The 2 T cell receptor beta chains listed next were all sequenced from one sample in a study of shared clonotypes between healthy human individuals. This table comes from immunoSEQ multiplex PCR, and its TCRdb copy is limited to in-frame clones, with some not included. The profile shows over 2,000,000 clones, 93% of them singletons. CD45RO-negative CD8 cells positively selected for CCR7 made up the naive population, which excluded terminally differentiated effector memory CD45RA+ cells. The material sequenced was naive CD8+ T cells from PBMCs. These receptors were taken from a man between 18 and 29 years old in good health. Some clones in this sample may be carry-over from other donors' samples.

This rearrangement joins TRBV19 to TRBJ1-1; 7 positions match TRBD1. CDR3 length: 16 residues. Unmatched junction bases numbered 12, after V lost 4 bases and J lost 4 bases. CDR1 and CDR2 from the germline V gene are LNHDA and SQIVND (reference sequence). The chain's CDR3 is CASSTVDRVVGTEAFF. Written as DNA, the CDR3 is TGTGCCAGTAGTACGGTAGACAGGGTCGTAGGCACTGAAGCTTTCTTT. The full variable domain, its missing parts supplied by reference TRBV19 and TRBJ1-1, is DGGITQSPKYLFRKEGQNVTLSCEQNLNHDAMYWYRQDPGQGLRLIYYSQIVNDFQKGDIAEGYSVSREKKESFPLTVTSAQKNPTAFYLCASSTVDRVVGTEAFFGQGTRLTVV.

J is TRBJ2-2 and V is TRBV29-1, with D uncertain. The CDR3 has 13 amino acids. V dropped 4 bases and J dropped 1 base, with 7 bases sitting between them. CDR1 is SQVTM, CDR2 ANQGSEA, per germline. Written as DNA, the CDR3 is TGCAGCGTTGGCCAGCAGAACACCGGGGAGCTGTTTTTT. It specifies CSVGQQNTGELFF.